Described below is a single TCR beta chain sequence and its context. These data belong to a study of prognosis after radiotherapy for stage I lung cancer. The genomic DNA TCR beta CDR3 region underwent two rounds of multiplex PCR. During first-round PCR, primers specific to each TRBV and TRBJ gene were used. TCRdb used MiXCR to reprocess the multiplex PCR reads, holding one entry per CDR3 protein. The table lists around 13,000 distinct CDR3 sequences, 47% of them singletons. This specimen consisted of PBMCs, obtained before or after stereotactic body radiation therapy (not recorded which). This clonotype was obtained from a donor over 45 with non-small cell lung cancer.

CDR3 region: CAWRVGRGGELFF. The CDR3 DNA reads as TGTGCCTGGAGGGTGGGGAGAGGCGGGGAGCTGTTTTTT. The rearrangement uses TRBV30 and TRBJ2-2; D might be TRBD2 (5 bases). V lost 3 bases, J lost 7 bases, and 12 bases lay in between. The CDR3 length is 13 residues. Germline V lookup: CDR1 GTSNPN, CDR2 SVGIG (reference sequence). Full variable domain (missing parts from reference TRBV30 and TRBJ2-2): SQTIHQWPATLVQPVGSPLSLECTVEGTSNPNLYWYRQAAGRGLQLLFYSVGIGQISSEVPQNLSASRPQDRQFILSSKKLLLSDSGFYLCAWRVGRGGELFFGEGSRLTVL.